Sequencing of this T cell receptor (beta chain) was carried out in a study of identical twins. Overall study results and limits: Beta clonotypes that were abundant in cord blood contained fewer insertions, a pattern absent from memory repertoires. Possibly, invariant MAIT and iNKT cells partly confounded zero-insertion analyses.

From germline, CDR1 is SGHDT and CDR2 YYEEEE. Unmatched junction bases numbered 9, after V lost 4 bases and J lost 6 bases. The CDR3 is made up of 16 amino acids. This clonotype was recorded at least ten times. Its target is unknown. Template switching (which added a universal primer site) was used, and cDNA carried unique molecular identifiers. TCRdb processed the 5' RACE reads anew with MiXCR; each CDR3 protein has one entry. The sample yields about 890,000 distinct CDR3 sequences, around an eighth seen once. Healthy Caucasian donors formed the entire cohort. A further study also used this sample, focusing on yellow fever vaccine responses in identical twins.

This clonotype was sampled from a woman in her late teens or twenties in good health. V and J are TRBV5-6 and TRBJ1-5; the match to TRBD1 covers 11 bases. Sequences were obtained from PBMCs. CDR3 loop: CASSVGDRGLSQPQHF. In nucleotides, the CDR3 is TGTGCCAGCAGCGTGGGGGACAGGGGGTTATCTCAGCCCCAGCATTTT.